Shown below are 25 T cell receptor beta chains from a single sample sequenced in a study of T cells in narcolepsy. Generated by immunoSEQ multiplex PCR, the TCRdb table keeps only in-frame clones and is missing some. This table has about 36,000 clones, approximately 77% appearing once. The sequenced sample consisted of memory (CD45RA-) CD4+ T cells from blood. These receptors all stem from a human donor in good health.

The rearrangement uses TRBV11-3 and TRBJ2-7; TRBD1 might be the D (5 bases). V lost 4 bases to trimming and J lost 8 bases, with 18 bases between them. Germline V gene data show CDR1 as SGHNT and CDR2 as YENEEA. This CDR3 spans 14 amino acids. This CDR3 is CASSSPVGPLQQYF. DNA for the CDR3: TGTGCCAGCAGCTCGCCGGTGGGGCCTCTTCAGCAGTACTTC.

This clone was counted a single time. The CDR3: CASSLGQSNTGELFF. The DNA of the CDR3 is TGTGCCAGCAGCTTGGGACAGTCGAACACCGGGGAGCTGTTTTTT. V usage is TRBV7-6 and J usage is TRBJ2-2; 7 positions agree with TRBD1. J gave up 0 bases and V 3 bases, and 1 base lay outside the gene matches. The length of the CDR3 is 15 residues. Germline-derived CDR1 and CDR2 are SGHVS and FNYEAQ.

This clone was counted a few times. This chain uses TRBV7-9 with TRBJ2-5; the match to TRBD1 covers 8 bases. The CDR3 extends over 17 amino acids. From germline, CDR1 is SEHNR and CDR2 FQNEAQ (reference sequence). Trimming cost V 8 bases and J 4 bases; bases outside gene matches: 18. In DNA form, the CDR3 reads TGTGCCAGCCCCCCCGACAGGGGTGTTTTGGATGGAGAGACCCAGTACTTC. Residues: CASPPDRGVLDGETQYF.

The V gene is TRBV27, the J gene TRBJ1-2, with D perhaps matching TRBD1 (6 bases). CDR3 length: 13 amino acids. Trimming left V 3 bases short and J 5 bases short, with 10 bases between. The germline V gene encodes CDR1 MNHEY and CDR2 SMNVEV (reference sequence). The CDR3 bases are TGTGCCAGCAGTTTCTCAGGGGATTATGGCTACACCTTC. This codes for CASSFSGDYGYTF.

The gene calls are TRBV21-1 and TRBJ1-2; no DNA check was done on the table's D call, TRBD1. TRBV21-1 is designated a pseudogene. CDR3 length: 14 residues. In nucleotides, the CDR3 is TGTGCCAGCAGCAAAGACGGGACAGACAATGGCTACACCTTC. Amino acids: CASSKDGTDNGYTF.

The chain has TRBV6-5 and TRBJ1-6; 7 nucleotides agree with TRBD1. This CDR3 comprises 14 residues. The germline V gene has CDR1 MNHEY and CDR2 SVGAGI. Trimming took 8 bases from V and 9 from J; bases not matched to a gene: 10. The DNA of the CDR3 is TGTGCCAGCTTTATCAGGGGGGGAGGTTCACCCCTCCACTTT. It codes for CASFIRGGGSPLHF.

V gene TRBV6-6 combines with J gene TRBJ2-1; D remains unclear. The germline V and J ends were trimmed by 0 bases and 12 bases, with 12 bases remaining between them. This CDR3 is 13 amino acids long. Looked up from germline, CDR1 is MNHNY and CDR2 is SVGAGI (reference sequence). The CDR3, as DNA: TGTGCCAGCAGTTACTCGAACGGAGTGGGGCAGTTCTTC. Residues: CASSYSNGVGQFF.

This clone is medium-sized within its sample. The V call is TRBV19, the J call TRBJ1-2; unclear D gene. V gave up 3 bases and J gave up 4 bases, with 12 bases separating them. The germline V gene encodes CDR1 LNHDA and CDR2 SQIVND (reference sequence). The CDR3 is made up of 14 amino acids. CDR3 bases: TGTGCCAGTAGTATGGAGACGGGTGTCTATGGCTACACCTTC. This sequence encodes CASSMETGVYGYTF. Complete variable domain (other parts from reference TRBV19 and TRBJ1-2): DGGITQSPKYLFRKEGQNVTLSCEQNLNHDAMYWYRQDPGQGLRLIYYSQIVNDFQKGDIAEGYSVSREKKESFPLTVTSAQKNPTAFYLCASSMETGVYGYTFGSGTRLTVV.

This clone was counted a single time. CDR3 residues: CASSSPNSSVGTQYF. The DNA for the CDR3 is TGTGCCAGCAGCTCTCCGAACTCTAGCGTCGGGACCCAGTACTTC. The rearrangement joins TRBV7-9 to TRBJ2-5, with TRBD2 as a possible D gene (6 bases). CDR3 length: 15 residues. The germline gives CDR1 SEHNR, CDR2 FQNEAQ (reference sequence). The V gene lost 4 bases and the J gene lost 7 bases, with 19 bases spanning the gap.

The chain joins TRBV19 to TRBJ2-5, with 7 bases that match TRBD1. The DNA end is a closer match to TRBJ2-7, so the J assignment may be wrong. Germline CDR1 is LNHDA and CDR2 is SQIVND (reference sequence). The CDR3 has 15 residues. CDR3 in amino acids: CASSIEDRKGYEQYF. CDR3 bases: TGTGCCAGTAGTATAGAGGACAGGAAGGGCTACGAGCAGTACTTC.

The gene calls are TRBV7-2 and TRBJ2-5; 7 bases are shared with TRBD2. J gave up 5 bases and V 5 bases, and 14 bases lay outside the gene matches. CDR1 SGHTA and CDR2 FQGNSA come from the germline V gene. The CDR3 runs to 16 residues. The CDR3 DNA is TGTGCCAGCAGCCTCAGGAGGGGCGGGAGCGGTGAGACCCAGTACTTC. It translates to CASSLRRGGSGETQYF. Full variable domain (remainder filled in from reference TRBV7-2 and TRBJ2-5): GAGVSQSPSNKVTEKGKDVELRCDPISGHTALYWYRQSLGQGLEFLIYFQGNSAPDKSGLPSDRFSAERTGGSVSTLTIQRTQQEDSAVYLCASSLRRGGSGETQYFGPGTRLLVL.

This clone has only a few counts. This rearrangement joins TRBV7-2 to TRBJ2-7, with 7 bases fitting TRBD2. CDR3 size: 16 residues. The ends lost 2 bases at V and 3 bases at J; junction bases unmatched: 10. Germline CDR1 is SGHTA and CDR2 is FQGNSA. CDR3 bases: TGTGCCAGCAGCTTAAGTTTAGGGCGGGGGAACTACGAGCAGTACTTC. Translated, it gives CASSLSLGRGNYEQYF.

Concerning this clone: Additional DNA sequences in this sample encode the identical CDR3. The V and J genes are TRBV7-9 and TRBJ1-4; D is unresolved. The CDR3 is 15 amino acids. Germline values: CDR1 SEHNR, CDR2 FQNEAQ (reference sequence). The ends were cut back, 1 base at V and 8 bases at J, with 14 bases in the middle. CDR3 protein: CASSLDGGPREKLFF. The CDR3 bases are TGTGCCAGCAGCTTAGATGGAGGGCCCCGCGAAAAACTGTTTTTT.

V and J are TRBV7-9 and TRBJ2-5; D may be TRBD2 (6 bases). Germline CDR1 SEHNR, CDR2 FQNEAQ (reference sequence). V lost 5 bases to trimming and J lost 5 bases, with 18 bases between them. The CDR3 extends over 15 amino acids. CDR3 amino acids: CASSHGGGGKETQYF. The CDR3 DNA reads TGTGCCAGCAGCCACGGGGGTGGAGGGAAGGAGACCCAGTACTTC. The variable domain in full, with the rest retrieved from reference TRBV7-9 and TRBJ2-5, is DTGVSQNPRHKITKRGQNVTFRCDPISEHNRLYWYRQTLGQGPEFLTYFQNEAQLEKSRLLSDRFSAERPKGSFSTLEIQRTEQGDSAMYLCASSHGGGGKETQYFGPGTRLLVL.

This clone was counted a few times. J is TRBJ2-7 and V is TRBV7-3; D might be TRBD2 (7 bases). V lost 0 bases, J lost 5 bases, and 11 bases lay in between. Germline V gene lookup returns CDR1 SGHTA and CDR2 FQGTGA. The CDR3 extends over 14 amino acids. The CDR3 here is CASSLTGGPDEQYF. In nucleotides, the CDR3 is TGTGCCAGCAGCTTAACGGGGGGGCCGGACGAGCAGTACTTC.

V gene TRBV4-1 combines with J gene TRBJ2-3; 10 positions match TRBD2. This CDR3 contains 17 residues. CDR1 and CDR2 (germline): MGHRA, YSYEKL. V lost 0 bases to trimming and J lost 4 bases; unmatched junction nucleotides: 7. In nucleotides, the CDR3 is TGCGCCAGCAGCCAAGAGGTGACTAGCGGGCAATCAGATACGCAGTATTTT. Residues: CASSQEVTSGQSDTQYF.

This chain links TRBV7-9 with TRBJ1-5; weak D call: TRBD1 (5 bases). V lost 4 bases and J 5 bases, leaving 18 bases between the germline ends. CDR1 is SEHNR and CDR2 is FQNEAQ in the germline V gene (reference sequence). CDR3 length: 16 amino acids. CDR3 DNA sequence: TGTGCCAGCAGCTCGGGGGAGGGAATCGCGGATCAGCCCCAGCATTTT. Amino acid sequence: CASSSGEGIADQPQHF.

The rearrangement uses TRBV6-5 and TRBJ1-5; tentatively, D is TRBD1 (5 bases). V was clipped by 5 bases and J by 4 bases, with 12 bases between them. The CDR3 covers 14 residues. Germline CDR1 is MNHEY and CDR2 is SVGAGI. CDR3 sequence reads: CASSGGTENQPQHF. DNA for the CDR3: TGTGCCAGCAGTGGCGGGACGGAGAATCAGCCCCAGCATTTT.

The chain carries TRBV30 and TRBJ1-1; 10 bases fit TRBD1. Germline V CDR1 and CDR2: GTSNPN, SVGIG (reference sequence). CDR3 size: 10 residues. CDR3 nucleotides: TGTGTGGGGGACAGGGGTGAAGCTTTCTTT. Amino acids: CVGDRGEAFF.

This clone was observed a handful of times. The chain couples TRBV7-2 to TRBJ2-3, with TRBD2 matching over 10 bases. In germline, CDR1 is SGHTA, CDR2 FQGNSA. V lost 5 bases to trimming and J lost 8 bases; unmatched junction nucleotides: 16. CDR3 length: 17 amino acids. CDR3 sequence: CASSASGRAGGFVTQYF. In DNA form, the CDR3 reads TGTGCCAGCAGCGCCTCGGGGCGAGCGGGGGGGTTCGTTACGCAGTATTTT.

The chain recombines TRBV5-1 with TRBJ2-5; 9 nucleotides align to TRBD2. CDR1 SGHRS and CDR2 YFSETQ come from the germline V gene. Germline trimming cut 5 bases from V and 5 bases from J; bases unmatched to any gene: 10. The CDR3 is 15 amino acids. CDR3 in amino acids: CASSYSSGSGETQYF. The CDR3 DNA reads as TGCGCCAGCAGTTATAGTAGCGGGAGCGGGGAGACCCAGTACTTC.

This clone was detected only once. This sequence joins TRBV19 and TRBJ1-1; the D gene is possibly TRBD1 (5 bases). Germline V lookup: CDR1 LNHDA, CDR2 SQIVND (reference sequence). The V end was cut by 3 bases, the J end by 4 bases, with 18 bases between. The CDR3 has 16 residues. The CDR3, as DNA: TGTGCCAGTAGTATTTTAGGCGGGGGAGGTGTCACTGAAGCTTTCTTT. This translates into CASSILGGGGVTEAFF.

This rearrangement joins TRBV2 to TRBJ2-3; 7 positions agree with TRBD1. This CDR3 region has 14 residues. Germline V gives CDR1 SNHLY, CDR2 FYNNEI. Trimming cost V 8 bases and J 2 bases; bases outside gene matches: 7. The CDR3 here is CASCWTGTTDTQYF. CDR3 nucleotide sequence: TGTGCCAGCTGTTGGACAGGCACCACAGATACGCAGTATTTT.

CDR3 region: CASSPQGKYQPQHF. In DNA, the CDR3 is TGTGCCAGCAGTCCACAGGGGAAATATCAGCCCCAGCATTTT. The V and J genes are TRBV2 and TRBJ1-5; 7 bases line up with TRBD1. The V segment lost 5 bases and the J segment 5 bases; nucleotides outside the gene matches: 6. The CDR3 loop spans 14 amino acids. Germline V gene data show CDR1 as SNHLY and CDR2 as FYNNEI.

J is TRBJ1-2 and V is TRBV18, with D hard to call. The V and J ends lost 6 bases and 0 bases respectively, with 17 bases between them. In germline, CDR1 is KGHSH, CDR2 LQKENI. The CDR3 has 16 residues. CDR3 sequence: CASSRGRDPANYGYTF. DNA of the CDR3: TGTGCCAGCTCCCGTGGGCGAGACCCGGCTAACTATGGCTACACCTTC.